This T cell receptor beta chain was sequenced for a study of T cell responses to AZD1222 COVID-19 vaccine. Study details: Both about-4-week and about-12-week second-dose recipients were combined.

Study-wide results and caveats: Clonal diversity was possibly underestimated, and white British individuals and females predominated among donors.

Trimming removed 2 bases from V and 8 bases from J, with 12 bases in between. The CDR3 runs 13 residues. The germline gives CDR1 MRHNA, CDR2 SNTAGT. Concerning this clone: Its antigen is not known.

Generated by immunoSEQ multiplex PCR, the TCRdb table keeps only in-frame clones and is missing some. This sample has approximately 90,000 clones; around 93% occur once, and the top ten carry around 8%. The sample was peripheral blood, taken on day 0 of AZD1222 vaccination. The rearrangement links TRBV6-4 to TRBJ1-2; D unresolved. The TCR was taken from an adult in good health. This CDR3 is CASSDRETGGYTF. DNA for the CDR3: TGTGCCAGCAGTGACAGGGAAACCGGCGGCTACACCTTC.